Listed here are 25 T cell receptor beta chains from one sample, sequenced in a study of vaccination and CD4 T cells after COVID-19. TCRdb redid the calling of the PCR reads with MiXCR, one entry per CDR3 protein. The sample yields about 21,000 distinct CDR3 sequences, 50% to 60% seen once. Sequenced here: CD4+ T cells from blood, sampled before SARS-CoV-2 vaccination. Receptor source: a human donor who had recovered from COVID-19.

This sequence joins TRBV4-2 and TRBJ2-5, with D tentatively TRBD1 (5 bases). CDR3 length: 14 residues. Trimming stripped 0 bases from V and 4 bases from J, with 9 bases between. Germline values: CDR1 LGHNA, CDR2 YNFKEQ. The CDR3 region is CASSQDLGRETQYF. CDR3 coding DNA: TGTGCCAGCAGCCAAGATCTGGGGCGAGAGACCCAGTACTTC.

V usage is TRBV6-2 or TRBV6-3 and J usage is TRBJ1-1; no clear D gene. V lost 2 bases and J lost 1, with 11 bases in between. The germline gives CDR1 MNHEY, CDR2 SVGEGT. The length of the CDR3 is 15 residues. The CDR3 loop is CASSYTGRWNTEAFF. CDR3 bases: TGTGCCAGCAGTTACACGGGGAGGTGGAACACTGAAGCTTTCTTT.

This chain uses TRBV28 with TRBJ2-3; 8 positions match TRBD2. The V segment lost 7 bases and the J segment 1 base; nucleotides outside the gene matches: 13. Germline V gene sequence: CDR1 MDHEN, CDR2 SYDVKM. The CDR3 spans 17 residues. CDR3 region: CASTLGGAWKGTDTQYF. In DNA form, the CDR3 reads TGTGCCAGCACCCTCGGGGGGGCGTGGAAAGGCACAGATACGCAGTATTTT.

This clonotype was seen just once. This sequence joins TRBV5-4 and TRBJ1-2; maybe TRBD1 (6 bases). V was shortened by 0 bases and J by 5 bases, with 11 bases between the two germline ends. Germline CDR1 reads SGHNT; CDR2 reads YYREEE (reference sequence). This CDR3 spans 14 amino acids. The CDR3 loop reads CASSLEGRGYGYTF. The CDR3 nucleotides read TGTGCCAGCAGCTTGGAGGGCAGGGGATATGGCTACACCTTC.

This clonotype was counted between two and nine times. The genes are TRBV7-2 and TRBJ2-7; 10 positions agree with TRBD2. The germline V gene has CDR1 SGHTA and CDR2 FQGNSA. The trim removed 5 bases at V and 4 bases at J, leaving 5 bases unmatched. This CDR3 region has 14 residues. Written as DNA, the CDR3 is TGTGCCAGCAGCCCCCAACTAGCGGGGTACGAGCAGTACTTC. Amino acid sequence: CASSPQLAGYEQYF.

The chain has TRBV7-9 and TRBJ2-2; D might be TRBD1 or TRBD2, each matching 5 bases. CDR3 length: 14 residues. The V and J ends lost 4 bases and 6 bases respectively, with 12 bases between them. The germline V gene encodes CDR1 SEHNR and CDR2 FQNEAQ (reference sequence). The CDR3 coding sequence is TGTGCCAGCAGCTCGGATGGGGGAGCCGGGGAGCTGTTTTTT. Residues: CASSSDGGAGELFF.

The chain couples TRBV7-2 to TRBJ1-1; D ambiguous. Trimming shortened V by 1 base and J by 3 bases, and 12 bases separated the two germline ends. The CDR3 length is 15 residues. Per germline, CDR1 SGHTA and CDR2 FQGNSA. The CDR3 nucleotides read TGTGCCAGCAGCTTAGATAGACCTGGGTACACTGAAGCTTTCTTT. Amino acids: CASSLDRPGYTEAFF.

This clonotype was seen more than once but under ten times. The junction and the germline gene differ at one end; a read error may be behind it. V is TRBV19 and J is TRBJ2-2; maybe TRBD2 (5 bases). Germline-derived CDR1 and CDR2 are LNHDA and SQIVND (reference sequence). There are 16 residues in the CDR3. CDR3 DNA: TGTGCCAGTAGTCTAGAGGGCGGGTCGAGGGTCGGGGAGCTGTTTTTT. Its translation: CASSLEGGSRVGELFF.

V and J are TRBV7-9 and TRBJ2-5; tentative D call: TRBD1 (6 bases). V shed 4 bases and J shed 5 bases, with 11 bases lying between them. The CDR3 is 13 residues long. Germline V gene lookup returns CDR1 SEHNR and CDR2 FQNEAQ (reference sequence). For the CDR3, the DNA is TGTGCCAGCAGCTGGGGCGACAGGGAGACCCAGTACTTC. It is translated as CASSWGDRETQYF.

The chain combines TRBV19 with TRBJ2-2, with D perhaps TRBD1 (6 bases). Germline CDR1 and CDR2: LNHDA and SQIVND (reference sequence). CDR3 length: 14 residues. V was pared by 5 bases and J by 1 base, with 8 bases between. The CDR3 spells CASSSTGNTGELFF. Here the CDR3 DNA reads TGTGCCAGTAGTTCGACAGGGAACACCGGGGAGCTGTTTTTT.

This clonotype has only one observation. The V call is TRBV30, the J call TRBJ2-7; maybe TRBD1 (5 bases). V lost 3 bases to trimming and J lost 5 bases, with 14 bases between them. The CDR3 is made up of 13 amino acids. Germline values: CDR1 GTSNPN, CDR2 SVGIG (reference sequence). CDR3 DNA: TGTGCCTGGAGCCCCTCAGGGCCCCACGAGCAGTACTTC. It yields the protein CAWSPSGPHEQYF.

CDR3 loop: CAISESGLAGPQETQYF. CDR3 nucleotide sequence: TGTGCCATCAGTGAGTCAGGACTAGCGGGACCTCAGGAGACCCAGTACTTC. The chain uses TRBV10-3 and TRBJ2-5; 12 bases match TRBD2. V lost 0 bases, J lost 5 bases, and 7 bases stayed unmatched. Per germline, CDR1 ENHRY and CDR2 SYGVKD. The CDR3 has 17 residues.

V is TRBV28 and J is TRBJ2-5, with a weak D call TRBD2 (5 bases). Trimming stripped 5 bases from V and 0 bases from J, with 13 bases between. The CDR3 covers 15 residues. Per germline, CDR1 MDHEN and CDR2 SYDVKM. The CDR3 is CASSGWTPYQETQYF. The CDR3 DNA is TGTGCCAGCAGTGGCTGGACTCCCTACCAAGAGACCCAGTACTTC.

This clonotype was observed a few times. V usage is TRBV15 and J usage is TRBJ1-1; D not resolved. CDR3 size: 13 residues. Germline V gene sequence: CDR1 LNHNV, CDR2 YYDKDF (reference sequence). V was cut by 1 base and J by 3 bases, with 6 bases left in between. CDR3 DNA sequence: TGTGCCACCAGCAGAGGCTCGGACACTGAAGCTTTCTTT. It is translated as CATSRGSDTEAFF.

This chain joins TRBV6-1 and TRBJ2-5, with 7 bases fitting TRBD2. CDR3 length: 15 residues. The V segment lost 7 bases and the J segment 3 bases; nucleotides outside the gene matches: 11. CDR1 and CDR2 (germline): MNHNS, SASEGT. CDR3 amino acids: CASTLPGGSEETQYF. The CDR3 region has the DNA TGTGCCAGCACTTTGCCGGGAGGCTCAGAAGAGACCCAGTACTTC.

The chain carries TRBV11-3 and TRBJ2-3, with a possible D match to TRBD2 (5 bases). Between the trimmed V and J ends, which lost 1 base and 4 bases, there was a span of 12 bases. Germline CDR1 is SGHNT and CDR2 is YENEEA. The CDR3 sequence is 15 residues long. Here the CDR3 reads CASSLGQLDSDTQYF. The CDR3 DNA reads as TGTGCCAGCAGCTTAGGGCAACTAGATTCAGATACGCAGTATTTT.

This clonotype was picked up a small number of times. The chain has TRBV19 and TRBJ1-5, with 8 bases identical to TRBD1. In germline, CDR1 is LNHDA, CDR2 SQIVND (reference sequence). The CDR3 is made up of 16 amino acids. The ends lost 7 bases at V and 6 bases at J; junction bases unmatched: 14. The CDR3 is CASTNTRTGSIQPQHF. In DNA form, the CDR3 reads TGTGCCAGTACCAATACTCGGACAGGGAGTATTCAGCCCCAGCATTTT.

The CDR3 is CASSQGQPQHF. The CDR3 DNA reads as TGTGCCAGCAGTCAAGGTCAGCCCCAGCATTTT. The chain employs TRBV28 and TRBJ1-5; D call uncertain. V was clipped by 5 bases and J by 6 bases, with 5 bases between them. The CDR3 runs to 11 residues. Germline values: CDR1 MDHEN, CDR2 SYDVKM. Combining the CDR3 with reference TRBV28 and TRBJ1-5 gives the whole variable domain DVKVTQSSRYLVKRTGEKVFLECVQDMDHENMFWYRQDPGLGLRLIYFSYDVKMKEKGDIPEGYSVSREKKERFSLILESASTNQTSMYLCASSQGQPQHFGDGTRLSIL.

This clonotype has only a few counts. V usage is TRBV20-1 and J usage is TRBJ2-7; a weak D match, TRBD2 (7 bases). There are 12 residues in the CDR3. The germline CDR1 and CDR2 sequences are DFQATT and SNEGSKA (reference sequence). CDR3 sequence (DNA): TGCAGCCTAGGGGGGGGGCCCTACGAGCAGTACTTC. Its translation: CSLGGGPYEQYF.

The rearrangement links TRBV27 to TRBJ2-3; 10 bases line up with TRBD2. J gave up 2 bases and V 6 bases, and 8 bases lay outside the gene matches. This CDR3 has 16 residues. Germline lookup yields CDR1 MNHEY and CDR2 SMNVEV (reference sequence). CDR3 in DNA: TGTGCCAGCAGGTCTTTAGCGGGAGGAAACACAGATACGCAGTATTTT. As protein: CASRSLAGGNTDTQYF.

The chain has TRBV7-2 and TRBJ2-1; D not resolved. The V gene lost 1 base and the J gene lost 2 bases, with 9 bases spanning the gap. CDR1 and CDR2 from the germline V gene are SGHTA and FQGNSA. The CDR3 is 15 amino acids. The CDR3 region has the DNA TGTGCCAGCAGCTTAGGTACGAAAACCTACAATGAGCAGTTCTTC. It is translated as CASSLGTKTYNEQFF.

This chain joins TRBV12-3 or TRBV12-4 and TRBJ1-2; 11 nucleotides align to TRBD1. The ends lost 6 bases at V and 3 bases at J; junction bases unmatched: 6. The CDR3 is made up of 15 amino acids. As DNA, the CDR3 is TGTGCCAGCAGCAAAGGGGACAGGGGGTACTATGGCTACACCTTC. This sequence encodes CASSKGDRGYYGYTF.

The chain uses TRBV20-1 and TRBJ2-1, with TRBD2 identical over 8 bases. CDR1 and CDR2 from the germline V gene are DFQATT and SNEGSKA (reference sequence). J was trimmed by 8 bases and V by 4 bases; bases with no gene match: 13. This CDR3 spans 15 amino acids. CDR3 protein: CSAISGRSSLDEQFF. For the CDR3, the DNA is TGCAGTGCTATCAGCGGGAGATCCTCTTTGGATGAGCAGTTCTTC.

The CDR3 region is CASSLTSGVPPLHF. CDR3 nucleotides: TGTGCCAGCAGCTTAACGTCGGGGGTACCACCCCTCCACTTT. The rearrangement joins TRBV7-3 to TRBJ1-6; D possibly corresponds to TRBD1 (5 bases). Germline assignment: CDR1 SGHTA and CDR2 FQGTGA. Trimming shortened V by 0 bases and J by 11 bases, and 11 bases separated the two germline ends. The CDR3 consists of 14 residues.

This clonotype was counted once. The chain combines TRBV7-8 with TRBJ2-7, with 8 bases fitting TRBD2. Germline trimming cut 2 bases from V and 0 bases from J; bases unmatched to any gene: 6. This CDR3 region has 16 residues. Germline lookup yields CDR1 SGHVS and CDR2 FQNEAQ. The CDR3 DNA sequence: TGTGCCAGCAGCTTAAGTAGCGGGATAAGCTCCTACGAGCAGTACTTC. Translation gives CASSLSSGISSYEQYF.